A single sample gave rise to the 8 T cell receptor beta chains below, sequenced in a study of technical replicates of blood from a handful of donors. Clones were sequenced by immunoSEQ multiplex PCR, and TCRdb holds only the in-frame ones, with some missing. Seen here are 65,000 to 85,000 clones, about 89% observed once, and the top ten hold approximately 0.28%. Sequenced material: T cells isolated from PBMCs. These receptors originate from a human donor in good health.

CDR3 protein: CASSLRQGGTGELFF. CDR3 coding DNA: TGTGCCAGCAGCCTGAGACAGGGCGGGACCGGGGAGCTGTTTTTT. The chain carries TRBV11-3 and TRBJ2-2, with TRBD1 identical over 7 bases. The germline V gene has CDR1 SGHNT and CDR2 YENEEA. V was pared by 5 bases and J by 5 bases, with 8 bases of the junction left unmatched. This CDR3 has 15 residues.

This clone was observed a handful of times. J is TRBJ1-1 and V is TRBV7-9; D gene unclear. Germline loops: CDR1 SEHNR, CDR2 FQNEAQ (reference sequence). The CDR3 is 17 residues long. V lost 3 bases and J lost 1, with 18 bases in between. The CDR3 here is CASSFQRSLLPNTEAFF. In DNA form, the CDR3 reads TGTGCCAGCAGCTTCCAACGCTCACTTCTTCCGAACACTGAAGCTTTCTTT.

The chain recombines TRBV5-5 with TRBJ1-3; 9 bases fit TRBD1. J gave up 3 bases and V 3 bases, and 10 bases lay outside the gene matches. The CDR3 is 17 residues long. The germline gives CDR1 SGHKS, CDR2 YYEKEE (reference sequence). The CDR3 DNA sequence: TGTGCCAGCAGCTCCGACAGGGGGTTTTTGCGTGGAAACACCATATATTTT. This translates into CASSSDRGFLRGNTIYF.

The CDR3 region has the DNA TGCGCCAGCAGTCCTACCGCAACCCAAGAGACCCAGTACTTC. Translating gives CASSPTATQETQYF. V gene TRBV5-1 combines with J gene TRBJ2-5; D is ambiguous. Germline V gene lookup returns CDR1 SGHRS and CDR2 YFSETQ. The V end lost 5 bases, the J end lost 1 base, and 12 bases lay between the germline ends. The length of the CDR3 is 14 residues.

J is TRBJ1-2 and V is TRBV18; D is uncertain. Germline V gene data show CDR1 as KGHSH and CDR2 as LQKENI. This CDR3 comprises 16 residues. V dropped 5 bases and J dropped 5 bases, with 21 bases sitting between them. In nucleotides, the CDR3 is TGTGCCAGCTCATCCGCGACGGGAGGAGATGGGTATGGCTACACCTTC. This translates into CASSSATGGDGYGYTF. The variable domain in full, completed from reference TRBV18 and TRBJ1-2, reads NAGVMQNPRHLVRRRGQEARLRCSPMKGHSHVYWYRQLPEEGLKFMVYLQKENIIDESGMPKERFSAEFPKEGPSILRIQQVVRGDSAAYFCASSSATGGDGYGYTFGSGTRLTVV.

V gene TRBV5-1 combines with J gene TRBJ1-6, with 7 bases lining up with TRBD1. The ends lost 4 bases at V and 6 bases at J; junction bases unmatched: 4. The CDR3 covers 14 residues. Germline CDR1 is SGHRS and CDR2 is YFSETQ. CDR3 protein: CASSGTEGNSPLHF. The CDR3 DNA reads TGCGCCAGCAGCGGGACAGAGGGTAATTCACCCCTCCACTTT.

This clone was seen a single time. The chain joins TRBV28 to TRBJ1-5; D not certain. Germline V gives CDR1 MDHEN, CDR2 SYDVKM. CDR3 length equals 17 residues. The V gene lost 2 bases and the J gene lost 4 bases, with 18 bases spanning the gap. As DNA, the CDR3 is TGTGCCAGCAGTTTAGGGCCCGGATACGGGAAGAATCAGCCCCAGCATTTT. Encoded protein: CASSLGPGYGKNQPQHF.

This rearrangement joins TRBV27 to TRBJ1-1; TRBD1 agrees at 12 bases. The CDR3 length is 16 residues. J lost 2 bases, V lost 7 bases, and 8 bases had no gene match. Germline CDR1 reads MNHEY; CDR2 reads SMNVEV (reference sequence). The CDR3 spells CASNYLGQGANTEAFF. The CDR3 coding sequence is TGTGCCAGCAACTACTTGGGACAGGGGGCAAACACTGAAGCTTTCTTT.